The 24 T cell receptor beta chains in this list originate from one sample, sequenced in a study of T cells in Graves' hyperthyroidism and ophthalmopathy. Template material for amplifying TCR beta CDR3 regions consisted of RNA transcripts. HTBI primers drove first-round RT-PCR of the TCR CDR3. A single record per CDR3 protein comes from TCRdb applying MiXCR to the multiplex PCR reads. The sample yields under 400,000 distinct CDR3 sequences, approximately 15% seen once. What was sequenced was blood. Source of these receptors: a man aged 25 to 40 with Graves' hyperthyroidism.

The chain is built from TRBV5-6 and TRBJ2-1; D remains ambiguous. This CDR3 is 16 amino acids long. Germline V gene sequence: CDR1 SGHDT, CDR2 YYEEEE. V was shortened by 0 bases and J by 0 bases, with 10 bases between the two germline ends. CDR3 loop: CASSLEAANSYNEQFF. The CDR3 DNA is TGTGCCAGCAGCTTGGAGGCGGCCAACTCCTACAATGAGCAGTTCTTC.

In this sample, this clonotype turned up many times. CDR3 residues: CASTPGGGSYNEQFF. Written as DNA, the CDR3 is TGTGCCAGCACACCCGGAGGGGGGTCCTACAATGAGCAGTTCTTC. J is TRBJ2-1 and V is TRBV12-3 or TRBV12-4; D is tentatively TRBD1 or TRBD2 (6 bases each). The length of the CDR3 is 15 residues. V was shortened by 7 bases and J by 1 base, with 14 bases between the two germline ends.

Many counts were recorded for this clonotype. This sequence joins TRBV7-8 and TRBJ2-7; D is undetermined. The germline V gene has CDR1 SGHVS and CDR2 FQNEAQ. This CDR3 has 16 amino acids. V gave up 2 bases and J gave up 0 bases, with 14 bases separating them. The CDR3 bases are TGTGCCAGCAGCTTACCCAATTTCGGGTTCTCCTACGAGCAGTACTTC. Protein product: CASSLPNFGFSYEQYF. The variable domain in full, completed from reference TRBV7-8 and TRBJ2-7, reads GAGVSQSPRYKVAKRGQDVALRCDPISGHVSLFWYQQALGQGPEFLTYFQNEAQLDKSGLPSDRFFAERPEGSVSTLKIQRTQQEDSAVYLCASSLPNFGFSYEQYFGPGTRLTVT.

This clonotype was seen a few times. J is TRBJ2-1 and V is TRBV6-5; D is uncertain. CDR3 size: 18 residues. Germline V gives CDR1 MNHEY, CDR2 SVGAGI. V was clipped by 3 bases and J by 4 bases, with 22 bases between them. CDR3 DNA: TGTGCCAGCAGTTATCCCAGCGTGATTCACGGAAATTACAATGAGCAGTTCTTC. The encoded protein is CASSYPSVIHGNYNEQFF.

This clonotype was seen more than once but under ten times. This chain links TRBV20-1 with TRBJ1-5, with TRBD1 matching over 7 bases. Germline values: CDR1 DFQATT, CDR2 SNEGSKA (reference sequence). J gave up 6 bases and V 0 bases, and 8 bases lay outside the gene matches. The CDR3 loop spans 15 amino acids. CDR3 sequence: CSARDRQGRSQPQHF. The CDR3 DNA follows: TGCAGTGCTAGAGACCGACAGGGACGGAGTCAGCCCCAGCATTTT.

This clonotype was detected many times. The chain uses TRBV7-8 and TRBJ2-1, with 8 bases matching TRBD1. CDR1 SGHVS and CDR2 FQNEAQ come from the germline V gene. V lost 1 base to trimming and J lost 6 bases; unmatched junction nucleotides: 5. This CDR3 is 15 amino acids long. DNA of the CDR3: TGTGCCAGCAGCTTAGGAGGACAGGGATCCAATGAGCAGTTCTTC. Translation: CASSLGGQGSNEQFF.

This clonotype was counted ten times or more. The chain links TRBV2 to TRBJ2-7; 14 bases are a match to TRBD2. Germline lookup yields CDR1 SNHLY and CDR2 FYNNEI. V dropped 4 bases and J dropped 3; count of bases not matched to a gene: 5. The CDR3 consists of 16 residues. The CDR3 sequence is CASSGWTSGRIYEQYF. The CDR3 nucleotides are TGTGCCAGCAGTGGTTGGACTAGCGGGAGGATCTACGAGCAGTACTTC.

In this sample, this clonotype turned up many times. CDR3 in DNA: TGTGCCAGCAGGGGACTAGCGAACCTAGAGACCCAGTACTTC. It is translated as CASRGLANLETQYF. The V and J genes are TRBV2 and TRBJ2-5, with 10 nucleotides matching TRBD2. Germline V gives CDR1 SNHLY, CDR2 FYNNEI. Trimming removed 6 bases from V and 4 bases from J; junction bases left unmatched: 5. The CDR3 length is 14 residues. Supplemented by reference TRBV2 and TRBJ2-5, the full variable domain reads EPEVTQTPSHQVTQMGQEVILRCVPISNHLYFYWYRQILGQKVEFLVSFYNNEISEKSEIFDDQFSVERPDGSNFTLKIRSTKLEDSAMYFCASRGLANLETQYFGPGTRLLVL.

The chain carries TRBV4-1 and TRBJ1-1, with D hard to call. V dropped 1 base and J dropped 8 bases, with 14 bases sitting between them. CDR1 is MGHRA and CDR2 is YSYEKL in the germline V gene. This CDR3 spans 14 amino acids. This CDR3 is CASSQVGIRAEAFF. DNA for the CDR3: TGCGCCAGCAGCCAAGTAGGTATTAGGGCAGAAGCTTTCTTT.

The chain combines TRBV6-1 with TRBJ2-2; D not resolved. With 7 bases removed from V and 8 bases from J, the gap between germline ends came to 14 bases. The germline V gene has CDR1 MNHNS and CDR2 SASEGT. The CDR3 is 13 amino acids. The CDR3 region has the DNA TGTGCCAGCACCCCCCTGGTAGTGGGGGAGCTGTTTTTT. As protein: CASTPLVVGELFF.

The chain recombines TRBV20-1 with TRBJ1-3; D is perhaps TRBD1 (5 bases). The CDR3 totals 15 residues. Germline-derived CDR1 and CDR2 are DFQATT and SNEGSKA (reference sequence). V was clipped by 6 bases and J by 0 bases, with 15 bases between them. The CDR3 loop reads CSAERDFRSGNTIYF. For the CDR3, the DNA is TGCAGTGCCGAGCGGGACTTTCGCTCTGGAAACACCATATATTTT.

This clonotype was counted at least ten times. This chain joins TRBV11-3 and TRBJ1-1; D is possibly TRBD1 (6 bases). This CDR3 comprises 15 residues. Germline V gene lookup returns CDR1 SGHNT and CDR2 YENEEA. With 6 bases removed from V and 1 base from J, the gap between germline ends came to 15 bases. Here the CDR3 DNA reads TGTGCCAGCAGTCTGCATACAGGGTCGAACACTGAAGCTTTCTTT. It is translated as CASSLHTGSNTEAFF.

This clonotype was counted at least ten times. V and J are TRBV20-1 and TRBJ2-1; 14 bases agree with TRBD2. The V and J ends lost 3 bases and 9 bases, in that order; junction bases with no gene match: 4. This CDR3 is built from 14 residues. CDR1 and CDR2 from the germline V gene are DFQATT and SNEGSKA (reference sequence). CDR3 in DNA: TGCAGTGCTAGCCGACTAGCGGGGGGGGTTGAGCAGTTCTTC. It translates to CSASRLAGGVEQFF.

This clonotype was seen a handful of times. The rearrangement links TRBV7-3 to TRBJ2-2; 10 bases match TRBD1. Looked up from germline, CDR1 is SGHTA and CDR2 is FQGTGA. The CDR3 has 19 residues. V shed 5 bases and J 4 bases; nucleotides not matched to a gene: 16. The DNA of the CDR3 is TGTGCCAGCAGCCAATTCGGGGGGCCGGGACAGGGGATCACCGGGGAGCTGTTTTTT. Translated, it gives CASSQFGGPGQGITGELFF.

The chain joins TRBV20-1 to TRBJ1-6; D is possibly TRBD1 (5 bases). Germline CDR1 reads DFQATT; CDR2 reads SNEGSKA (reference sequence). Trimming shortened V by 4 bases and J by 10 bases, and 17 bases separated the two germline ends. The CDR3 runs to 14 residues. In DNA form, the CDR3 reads TGCAGTGCTATGAAATTCATAGAGGGGTCACCCCTCCACTTT. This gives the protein CSAMKFIEGSPLHF.

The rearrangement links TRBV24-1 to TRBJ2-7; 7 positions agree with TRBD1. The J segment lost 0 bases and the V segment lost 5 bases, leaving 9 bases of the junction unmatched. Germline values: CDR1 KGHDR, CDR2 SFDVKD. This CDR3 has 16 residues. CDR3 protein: CATSGQGGKASYEQYF. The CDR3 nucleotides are TGTGCCACCAGTGGACAGGGCGGCAAGGCCTCCTACGAGCAGTACTTC.

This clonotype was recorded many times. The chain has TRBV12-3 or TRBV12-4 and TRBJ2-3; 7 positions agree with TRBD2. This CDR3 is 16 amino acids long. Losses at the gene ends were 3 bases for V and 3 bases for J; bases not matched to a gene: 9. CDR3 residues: CASSFMAGDLTDTQYF. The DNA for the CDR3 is TGTGCCAGCAGTTTTATGGCGGGAGATTTAACAGATACGCAGTATTTT.

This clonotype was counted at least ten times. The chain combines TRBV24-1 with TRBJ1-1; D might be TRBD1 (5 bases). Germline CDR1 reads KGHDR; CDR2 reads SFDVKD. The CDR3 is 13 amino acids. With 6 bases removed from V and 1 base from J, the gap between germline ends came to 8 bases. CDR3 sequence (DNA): TGTGCCACCAGTCGGGGGGGGAACACTGAAGCTTTCTTT. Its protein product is CATSRGGNTEAFF.

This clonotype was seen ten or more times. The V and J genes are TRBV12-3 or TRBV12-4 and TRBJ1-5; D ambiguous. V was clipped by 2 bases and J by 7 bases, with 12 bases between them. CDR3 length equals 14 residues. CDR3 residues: CASSLSGSPQPQHF. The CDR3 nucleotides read TGTGCCAGCAGTTTAAGTGGGTCCCCCCAGCCCCAGCATTTT.

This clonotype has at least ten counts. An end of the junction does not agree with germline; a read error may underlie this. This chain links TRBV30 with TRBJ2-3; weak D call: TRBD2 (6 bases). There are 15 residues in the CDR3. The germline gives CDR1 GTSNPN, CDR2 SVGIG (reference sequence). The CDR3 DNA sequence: TGTGCCTGGAAGCTCGGAGGGTCAGGCACGGATACGCAGTATTTT. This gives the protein CAWKLGGSGTDTQYF.

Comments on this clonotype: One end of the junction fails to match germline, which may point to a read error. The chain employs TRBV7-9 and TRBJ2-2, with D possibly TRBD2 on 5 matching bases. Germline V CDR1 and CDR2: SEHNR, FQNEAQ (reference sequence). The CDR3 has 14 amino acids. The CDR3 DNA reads TGTGCCAGCAGCTTAGAGATAGACACCGGGGAGCTGCTTTTT. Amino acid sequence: CASSLEIDTGELLF. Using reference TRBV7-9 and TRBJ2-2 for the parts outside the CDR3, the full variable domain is DTGVSQNPRHKITKRGQNVTFRCDPISEHNRLYWYRQTLGQGPEFLTYFQNEAQLEKSRLLSDRFSAERPKGSFSTLEIQRTEQGDSAMYLCASSLEIDTGELLFGEGSRLTVL.

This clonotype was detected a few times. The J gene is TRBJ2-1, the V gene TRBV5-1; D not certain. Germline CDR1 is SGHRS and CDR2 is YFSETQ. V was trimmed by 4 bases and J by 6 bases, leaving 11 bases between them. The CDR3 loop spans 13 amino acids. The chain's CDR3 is CASSPATINEQFF. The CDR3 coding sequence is TGCGCCAGCAGCCCCGCGACAATCAATGAGCAGTTCTTC. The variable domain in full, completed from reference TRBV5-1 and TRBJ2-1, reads KAGVTQTPRYLIKTRGQQVTLSCSPISGHRSVSWYQQTPGQGLQFLFEYFSETQRNKGNFPGRFSGRQFSNSRSEMNVSTLELGDSALYLCASSPATINEQFFGPGTRLTVL.

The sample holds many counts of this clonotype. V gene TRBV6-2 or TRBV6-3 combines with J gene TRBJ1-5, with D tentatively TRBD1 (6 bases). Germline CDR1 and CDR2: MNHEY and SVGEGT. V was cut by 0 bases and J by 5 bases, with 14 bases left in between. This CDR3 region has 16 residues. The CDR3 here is CASSYSPPGAHQPQHF. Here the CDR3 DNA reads TGTGCCAGCAGTTACTCTCCCCCAGGGGCTCATCAGCCCCAGCATTTT.

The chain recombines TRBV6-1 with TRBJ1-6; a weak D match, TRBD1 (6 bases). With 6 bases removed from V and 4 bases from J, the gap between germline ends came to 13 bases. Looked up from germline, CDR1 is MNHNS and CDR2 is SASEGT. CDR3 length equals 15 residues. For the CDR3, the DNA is TGTGCCAGCAGCCGTGGACAGTCGTATAATTCACCCCTCCACTTT. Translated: CASSRGQSYNSPLHF.